This TCR beta chain comes out of a study of T cells in Graves' hyperthyroidism and ophthalmopathy (dated by TCRdb to between 2018 and 2020). Regarding the research as a whole: Peripheral blood samples were taken at the time of initial diagnosis, prior to any treatment. Prospective prediction of ophthalmopathy was tested in an independent validation cohort of some 20 hyperthyroidism patients and 15 to 17 patients who later progressed to ophthalmopathy. According to the paper, TCR Vbeta CDR3 sequencing was carried out on some 130 peripheral blood samples, which came from 40 to 45 ophthalmopathy, around 75 hyperthyroidism and some 17 progressor patients. The approximately 97 discovery patients were randomly divided into training and test sets at a 7:3 ratio. Following sampling, methimazole starting at 30 mg daily was given to hyperthyroidism patients, and high-dose intravenous methylprednisolone was given to ophthalmopathy patients. In roughly six Graves' hyperthyroidism patients, the study also compared T-cell repertoires from thyroid tissue with T-cell repertoires from blood. A discovery cohort of about a hundred patients, 43 with Graves' ophthalmopathy and 57 with stable Graves' hyperthyroidism, was used to find distinguishing TCR V-J signatures.

Here V drops 6 bases and J drops 4 bases, and the junction holds 7 bases not matched to any gene. The germline V gene (reference sequence) specifies SEHNR as CDR1 and FQNEAQ as CDR2. The CDR3 numbers 15 residues from cysteine through phenylalanine. Only CDR3 DNA remains: 45 bases, in frame from the first base. Graves' hyperthyroidism was defined as stable when no progression to ophthalmopathy occurred over 18 months of follow-up. The hyperthyroidism patients were between 18 and 65 years old and newly diagnosed, with a disease duration of less than 2 months. Exclusion was applied to patients with uncontrolled infections, other autoimmune diseases, pregnancy or lactation. Clinical symptoms, serum thyroxine and TRAb, thyroid ultrasound, and orbital computed tomography formed the basis for the diagnoses. Ficoll-Paque density gradient centrifugation was used to isolate PBMCs from 10 ml of fresh peripheral blood. Total RNA was extracted with Trizol reagent, and quality was checked on an Agilent 2100 Bioanalyzer.

The TCR beta CDR3 regions were amplified from the RNA transcripts. The TCR CDR3 was subjected to a first round of RT-PCR using the HTBI primer set and the Qiagen OneStep RT-PCR kit. Libraries were constructed in a second round of multiplex PCR, after which size selection and purification were carried out. Paired-end sequencing of the libraries was performed with 100 bp reads on an Illumina HiSeq2000. The authors processed their data as follows. SOAPnuke was used to process the raw data, removing reads that contained adapters or uncalled bases, had a mean Phred below 15, or lacked an exact match to the constant primer or identifier. COPE v1.2.5 was used to merge high-quality paired reads, and clonotypes were defined as unique nucleotide sequences. MiTCR v1.1 was used to align clonotypes to the IMGT TRBV, TRBD and TRBJ reference segments. Only V-J combinations with frequency above 0.0001, covering 99% to 99.2% of repertoires, were analysed. A TCS score was defined as the ratio of F50 (clonal expansion) to E x V (chaos), with BLOSUM62-based TCRdist applied between CDR3 peptides within each V-J. Welch's t-statistics and random forest reduced 514 V-J features to under 15, which were used in a naive Bayes classifier (R e1071). TCRdb reprocessed the public reads (quality trimming at Q25 with fastp, clone calling with MiXCR) and kept in-frame beta chains. Rows with one shared CDR3 protein collapse into an entry with the most common genes and DNA. The V and J calls follow TCRdb's processing rather than the paper's. Within this sample are about 510,000 distinct CDR3 sequences, with about 15% of them counted one time only. Jointly, the top ten make up roughly 14% of the sample.

In this sample, this clonotype turned up many times. What antigen it recognizes has not been identified. Base qualities are not at hand, and no much larger clone is one base apart. Broader findings and caveats from the paper: Sample size was not statistically predetermined, and investigators were not blinded to group allocation. A model built on a 13 V-J signature distinguished ophthalmopathy from stable hyperthyroidism, reaching roughly 88% sensitivity and around 82% specificity in cross-validation and 80%/75% in testing. In validation, the model predicted progression to ophthalmopathy a median of roughly 6.1 months before onset, with over 55% sensitivity and more than 72% specificity. Blood samples also contained most of the expanded thyroid clonotypes (frequency above 0.001), which suggests that blood repertoires may reflect thyroid immune responses.

The chain uses TRBV7-9 and TRBJ2-3, with 10 bases aligning to TRBD2. The TCR originated in a middle-aged woman with Graves' hyperthyroidism. Sequencing was performed on blood. The nucleotide sequence is given as TGTGCCAGCAGGCCTAGCGGGAGTGGGGCAGATACGCAGTATTTT. This yields the protein CASRPSGSGADTQYF.